This T cell receptor beta chain derives from a study of CD8 T cells in ankylosing spondylitis (TCRdb year 2017). Turning to the overall study: To find TCR variants linked to disease, the study profiled T cell receptor beta repertoires in ankylosing spondylitis patients and healthy donors. The whole study cohort included some 100 healthy donors and around 24 ankylosing spondylitis patients. Peripheral blood was sampled, and synovial fluid was additionally collected from ankylosing spondylitis patients. General conclusions and limits of the study: Some motif variants were previously reported in synovial fluid and blood of reactive arthritis patients, suggesting common disease-initiation mechanisms. A CD8+ phenotype was shown by the disease-linked clones, which were found at relatively low frequencies in peripheral blood. Blood from ankylosing spondylitis patients appeared to be characterized by a TCR beta motif made up of about 8 highly homologous amino acid variants. According to the report, matched synovial fluid samples from ankylosing spondylitis patients were significantly enriched for the disease-linked clones.

Notes on this clonotype: No antigen is known for it. One base away there is no much larger clone; base qualities are not given.

Via the germline V gene, CDR1 is SGHTA and CDR2 FQGNSA. V was cut back by 7 bases and J by 0 bases, leaving a gap of 7 bases between them. The CDR3 runs 13 residues from the cysteine to the phenylalanine. The retained sequence is limited to the CDR3, 39 bases, with the frame set at the first base. Sequencing used an Illumina HiSeq 2500. Quantitative 5'-RACE with molecular barcodes was used to prepare TCR beta libraries. Per the original workflow: A new computational method, built on a probabilistic model of VDJ rearrangement, was used to identify disease-linked TCR variants. TCRdb took the public reads, trimmed them with fastp at Q25, ran MiXCR for clone calling and kept in-frame beta chains. Each entry is one CDR3 protein sequence, shown with its most common DNA and genes. TCRdb assigned the V and J calls; the authors' analysis was not used. For this sample there are just over 300,000 distinct CDR3 sequences; less than 25% appear just once. Around 3.2% of the sample belongs to the ten largest clones.

The chain was built from TRBV7-2 and TRBJ2-1, and TRBD2 may be the D gene, going by 5 matching bases. The sequenced sample was blood, either unsorted or a sorted T cell fraction (not recorded which). The source is a female donor with ankylosing spondylitis or in good health (not recorded which). The CDR3 loop reads CASTTSSYNEQFF. The DNA sequence follows: TGTGCCAGCACCACTAGCTCCTACAATGAGCAGTTCTTC. The entire variable domain, with the stretches around the CDR3 drawn from the reference TRBV7-2 and TRBJ2-1 proteins, is GAGVSQSPSNKVTEKGKDVELRCDPISGHTALYWYRQSLGQGLEFLIYFQGNSAPDKSGLPSDRFSAERTGGSVSTLTIQRTQQEDSAVYLCASTTSSYNEQFFGPGTRLTVL.